A selection of T cell receptor beta chains follows, all from one sample in a study of a mutant IDH1 vaccine in newly diagnosed glioma. The protocol was immunoSEQ multiplex PCR, while the TCRdb copy is restricted to in-frame clones and leaves out a portion. The sample contains 30,000 to 40,000 clones, 80% to 85% of which appear only once. Antigens for these TCRs are unknown. The starting material was PBMCs, obtained from a glioma patient whose treatment included an IDH1 peptide vaccine. These receptor sequences come from a man in his forties with glioma. Each CDR3 is given with its conserved first and last residue. Each record gives: V gene, CDR3 length, D gene, J gene, CDR3 protein, CDR3 DNA. The D gene is left open where the match is weak.

v_gene: TRBV5-1; len: 15; d_gene: -; j_gene: TRBJ2-7; CDR3aa: CASSFGTFSSYEQYF; CDR3nt: TGCGCCAGCAGCTTCGGGACCTTCAGCTCCTACGAGCAGTACTTC
v_gene: TRBV15; len: 13; d_gene: -; j_gene: TRBJ2-3; CDR3aa: CATSTAYLGTQYF; CDR3nt: TGTGCCACCAGCACAGCTTACCTGGGCACGCAGTATTTT
v_gene: TRBV6-5; len: 12; d_gene: -; j_gene: TRBJ1-2; CDR3aa: CASSYNTLGYTF; CDR3nt: TGTGCCAGCAGTTACAATACTTTAGGCTACACCTTC
v_gene: TRBV20-1; len: 11; d_gene: -; j_gene: TRBJ2-1; CDR3aa: CSARPAGEQFF; CDR3nt: TGCAGTGCTAGGCCGGCCGGTGAGCAGTTCTTC
v_gene: TRBV29-1; len: 14; d_gene: -; j_gene: TRBJ2-6; CDR3aa: CSVGADSGANVLTF; CDR3nt: TGCAGCGTTGGGGCAGACTCTGGGGCCAACGTCCTGACTTTC
v_gene: TRBV27; len: 15; d_gene: -; j_gene: TRBJ1-5; CDR3aa: CASPMRGWDNQPQHF; CDR3nt: TGTGCCAGCCCTATGCGGGGGTGGGACAATCAGCCCCAGCATTTT
v_gene: TRBV7-2; len: 15; d_gene: TRBD1; j_gene: TRBJ2-5; CDR3aa: CASSKTGGYLETQYF; CDR3nt: TGTGCCAGCAGCAAGACAGGGGGCTACTTAGAGACCCAGTACTTC
v_gene: TRBV11-2; len: 18; d_gene: -; j_gene: TRBJ2-1; CDR3aa: CASSLVFFGLRERNEQFF; CDR3nt: TGTGCCAGCAGCTTAGTTTTTTTCGGGCTACGAGAACGCAATGAGCAGTTCTTC
v_gene: TRBV14; len: 17; d_gene: TRBD1; j_gene: TRBJ1-2; CDR3aa: CASSHPGQGPELNGYTF; CDR3nt: TGTGCCAGCAGTCACCCGGGACAGGGTCCCGAATTGAATGGCTACACCTTC
v_gene: TRBV13; len: 13; d_gene: -; j_gene: TRBJ2-7; CDR3aa: CASSPPGPYEQYF; CDR3nt: TGTGCCAGCAGCCCACCAGGGCCCTACGAGCAGTACTTC